This is a list of T cell receptor beta chains from one sample in a study of vaccination and CD4 T cells after COVID-19. These TCRs are of unknown antigen specificity. Each CDR3 protein is one row after TCRdb ran MiXCR on the PCR reads. The table lists 20,000 to 25,000 distinct CDR3 sequences, less than 35% of them singletons. The starting material was CD4+ T cells from blood, cultured in vitro, obtained about 7 months after SARS-CoV-2 vaccination. These receptors were taken from a human donor who had recovered from COVID-19. CDR3s include the opening cysteine and the closing phenylalanine or tryptophan. Fields, in order: J gene, V gene, clone size, D gene, CDR3 protein, CDR3 DNA. The D gene is left open where the match is weak. Size is omitted from some rows. Given values are once, few, many or a class for expanded clones.

TRBJ2-7	TRBV20-1	medium-sized	.	CSASPGTAYEQYF	TGCAGTGCTAGCCCCGGGACCGCGTACGAGCAGTACTTC
TRBJ1-2	TRBV6-1	.	.	CASKGIGREYGYTF	TGTGCCAGCAAGGGGATAGGGCGAGAATATGGCTACACCTTC
TRBJ1-6	TRBV20-1	few	.	CSARAGFENSPLHF	TGCAGTGCTAGAGCAGGGTTTGAAAATTCACCCCTCCACTTT
TRBJ1-2	TRBV5-4	.	.	CASSLVGTEYGYTF	TGTGCCAGCAGCTTGGTTGGGACGGAGTATGGCTACACCTTC
TRBJ1-2	TRBV10-3	few	.	CAISDLGQLNYGYTF	TGTGCCATCAGCGACCTCGGACAGCTGAACTATGGCTACACCTTC
TRBJ2-3	TRBV4-2	.	.	CASSQAGEADTQYF	TGTGCCAGCAGCCAAGCGGGAGAGGCAGATACGCAGTATTTT
TRBJ2-7	TRBV6-5	.	TRBD2	CASSYRAGGAYEQYF	TGTGCCAGCAGTTATAGGGCGGGGGGAGCCTACGAGCAGTACTTC
TRBJ1-5	TRBV28	few	TRBD1	CASSLPGGLGNQPQHF	TGTGCCAGCAGTTTACCAGGGGGCCTGGGCAATCAGCCCCAGCATTTT
TRBJ1-5	TRBV18	.	TRBD1	CASSGQDTHQPQHF	TGTGCCAGCTCCGGACAGGATACTCATCAGCCCCAGCATTTT
TRBJ2-1	TRBV10-3	.	TRBD2	CAISLAGGSYNEQFF	TGTGCCATCAGTCTAGCGGGAGGGTCCTACAATGAGCAGTTCTTC
TRBJ2-3	TRBV7-2	few	.	CASSPYSSTDTQYF	TGTGCCAGCAGCCCTTACTCTAGCACAGATACGCAGTATTTT
TRBJ2-7	TRBV20-1	medium-sized	TRBD2	CAQRSGSYEQYF	TGCGCCCAGAGGAGCGGGAGCTACGAGCAGTACTTC
TRBJ2-3	TRBV20-1	.	TRBD1	CSARDQGATDTQYF	TGCAGTGCTAGAGATCAGGGGGCCACAGATACGCAGTATTTT
TRBJ1-5	TRBV20-1	few	.	CSVASTNQPQHF	TGCAGTGTAGCGTCCACCAATCAGCCCCAGCATTTT